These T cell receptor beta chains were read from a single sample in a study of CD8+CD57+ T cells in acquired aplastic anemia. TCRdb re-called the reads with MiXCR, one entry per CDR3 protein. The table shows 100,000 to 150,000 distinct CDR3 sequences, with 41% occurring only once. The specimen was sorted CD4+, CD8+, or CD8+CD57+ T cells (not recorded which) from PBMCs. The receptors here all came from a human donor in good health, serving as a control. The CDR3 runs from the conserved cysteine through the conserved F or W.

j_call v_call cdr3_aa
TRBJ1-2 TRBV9 CASSGRENYGYTF
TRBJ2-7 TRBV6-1 CASSRDGTYEQYF
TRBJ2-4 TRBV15 CATSRPGGAKNIQYF
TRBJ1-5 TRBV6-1 CASSESRQGDQPQHF
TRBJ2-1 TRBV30 CAWSVRAGVRNGQFF
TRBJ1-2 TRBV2 CASSEGGLRGYTF
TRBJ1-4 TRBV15 CATSTFTGTGNEKLSF
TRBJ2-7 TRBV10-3 CAISESKGLAGFDEQYF
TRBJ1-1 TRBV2 CASSLRGQGASEAFF
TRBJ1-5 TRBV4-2 CASSAGNQPQHF
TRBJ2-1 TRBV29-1 CSVTETGGGEQFF
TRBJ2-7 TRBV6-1 CASSVHDTYEQYF
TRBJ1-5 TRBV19 CASSIWGRGGSNQPQHF
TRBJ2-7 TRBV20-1 CSARSGTSGKSEQYF
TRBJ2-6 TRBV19 CASSTGTGSSGANVLTF
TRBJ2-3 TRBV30 CAWRGAGSTDTQYF
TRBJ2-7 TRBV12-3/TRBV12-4 CASQTRGYEQYF
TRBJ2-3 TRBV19 CASSPGNTDTQYF
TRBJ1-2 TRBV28 CASSPTGLLDYTF
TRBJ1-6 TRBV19 CASSMGLTAPNSPLHF
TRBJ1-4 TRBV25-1 CASSEYIDPDGAEKLFF
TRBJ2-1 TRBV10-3 CAIAASLAGGRAQFF
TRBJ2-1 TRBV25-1 CASGGGGNRSSYNEQFF
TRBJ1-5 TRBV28 CASSYQGAPNQPQHF
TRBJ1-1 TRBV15 CATSTFTGGTEAFF
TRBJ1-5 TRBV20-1 CSARETGKIQPQHF
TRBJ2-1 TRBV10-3 CASSPMVKQGNSYNEQFF
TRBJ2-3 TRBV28 CASTTGARMGYF
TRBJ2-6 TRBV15 CATSSHRELSGANVLTF
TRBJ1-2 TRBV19 CASSSLETGRGYTF
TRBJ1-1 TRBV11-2 CASSLEAGLWTEAFF
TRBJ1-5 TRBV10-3 CASSYGTGGGQHF
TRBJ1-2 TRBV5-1 CASSLGQGLVSYTF
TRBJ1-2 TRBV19 CASSIGKGTSNYGYTF
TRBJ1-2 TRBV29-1 CSGATGYRNYGYTF
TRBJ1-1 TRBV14 CATHHLDRPNTEAFF
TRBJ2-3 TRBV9 CASSARADTQYF
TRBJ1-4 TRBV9 CASSVCTGQGSVTNEELFF
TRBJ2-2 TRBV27 CASSPRGAGNTGELFF
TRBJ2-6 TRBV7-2 CASTVRGANVLTF
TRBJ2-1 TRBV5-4 CASSWGTGNEQFF